This T cell receptor (beta chain) was captured in a study of T and B cells in COVID-19 patients. On the study more broadly: COVID-19 patients gave peripheral blood either during active infection or after recovery. Critical illness requiring mechanical ventilation or extracorporeal membrane oxygenation affected about 60% of the 20 active-infection patients.

The study, taken as a whole, reports: Blood from mildly ill patients while symptomatic, and early samples from severe cases, were scarce. Patients with COVID-19 reportedly showed strongly skewed T cell receptor beta variable and joining gene usage.

As regards this clonotype: Antigen specificity is unknown.

TRB rearrangements were amplified by multiplex PCR with BIOMED2 TRB-A/B primers. TCRdb reprocessed the multiplex PCR reads via MiXCR and lists one record per CDR3 protein. The sample has around 7,200 distinct CDR3 sequences, around 32% seen once. TRB was amplified from around 230-520 ng of blood genomic DNA. The sample consisted of blood. The sequence came from a human donor who had recovered from COVID-19.

The CDR3 DNA reads as TGTGCCAGCAGCTTAGTATCGGGACAGAGCTCTGGAAACACCATATATTTT. Its protein product is CASSLVSGQSSGNTIYF. The V gene is TRBV7-9, the J gene TRBJ1-3; 7 positions match TRBD1. From germline, CDR1 is SEHNR and CDR2 FQNEAQ (reference sequence). The CDR3 spans 17 residues. V trimming: 1 base; J trimming: 0 bases; junction bases outside the gene matches: 6.